This TCR beta chain derives from a study of vaccination and CD4 T cells after COVID-19. Oncomine TCR Beta short-read sequencing was applied to DNA from cultured CD4+ T cells. TCRdb re-analysed the PCR reads in MiXCR, keeping a single row per CDR3 protein. Among roughly 12,000 distinct CDR3 sequences listed, 53% were seen once. Treatment here: approximately 9-day PBMC culture with coronavirus spike peptide pools or control peptides (ViraFEST assay). As concerns this clonotype: Its antigen is undetermined.

The receptor was derived from a human donor who had recovered from COVID-19. What was sequenced was CD4+ T cells from blood, cultured in vitro.

CDR3 bases: TGTGCCAGCAGCTTATCCGGCAGGAATTCACCCCTCCACTTT. This encodes CASSLSGRNSPLHF. The chain links TRBV7-9 to TRBJ1-6, with D unresolved. V was clipped by 2 bases and J by 7 bases, with 9 bases between them. The CDR3 has 14 residues. Germline values: CDR1 SEHNR, CDR2 FQNEAQ (reference sequence).